Below, 26 T cell receptor beta chains from the same sample are listed, as sequenced in a study of tumor-infiltrating lymphocytes in primary liver carcinoma. The source of the blood RNA was unsorted whole blood, and germline DNA was extracted as well. TCR beta cDNA was made from approximately 500 ng total RNA with a constant-region primer. Nested multiplex PCR, run for three rounds with slightly modified ARM-PCR, yielded TCR beta libraries. TRBV1-TRBV30 forward primers paired with a C-beta reverse primer drove the first two PCR rounds, 10 cycles each. Via MiXCR, TCRdb re-called the multiplex PCR reads, giving one row per CDR3 protein. The sample consists of about 350,000 distinct CDR3 sequences, roughly 61% of them appearing once. Sequenced: peripheral blood. The receptors here all came from a man in his forties or fifties with primary liver carcinoma and hepatitis B virus infection.

This clonotype was counted ten times or more. The gene calls are TRBV29-1 and TRBJ1-1; TRBD1 matches 10 bases. The CDR3 extends over 14 amino acids. The germline CDR1 and CDR2 sequences are SQVTM and ANQGSEA. V was clipped by 7 bases and J by 4 bases; unmatched bases: 9. CDR3 amino acids: CSAGGRTGGTEAFF. CDR3 coding DNA: TGCAGCGCTGGGGGACGGACAGGGGGCACTGAAGCTTTCTTT.

This clonotype was observed a handful of times. The chain joins TRBV5-6 to TRBJ2-3; tentatively, D is TRBD2 (6 bases). Germline V gene lookup returns CDR1 SGHDT and CDR2 YYEEEE. This CDR3 is built from 16 residues. V was trimmed by 1 base and J by 0 bases, leaving 12 bases between them. The CDR3 spells CASSLSRGTSTDTQYF. The CDR3 DNA is TGTGCCAGCAGCTTGTCTCGGGGGACTAGCACAGATACGCAGTATTTT.

On this clonotype: One junction end disagrees with the germline gene, perhaps due to a read error. This chain joins TRBV6-2 or TRBV6-3 and TRBJ2-1; D is unclear. The CDR3 spans 18 residues. CDR1 MNHEY and CDR2 SVGEGT come from the germline V gene. The CDR3 sequence: CVSSYSGVVLGSYNEQFF. The CDR3, as DNA: TGTGTCAGCAGTTACTCGGGCGTCGTGCTAGGCTCCTACAATGAGCAGTTCTTC.

This clonotype was recorded a few times. A much larger clone differs by one base, so this may be a read error. The chain joins TRBV4-1 to TRBJ2-2, with D possibly being TRBD1 or TRBD2 (5 bases each). The length of the CDR3 is 16 residues. Germline V gene data show CDR1 as MGHRA and CDR2 as YSYEKL. The CDR3 is CASSQEPNRFTGELLF. The CDR3, as DNA: TGCGCCAGCAGCCAAGAACCCAACAGGTTCACCGGGGAGCTGCTTTTT.

With regard to this clonotype: The junction shows a germline mismatch at one end, possibly a read error. This chain uses TRBV28 with TRBJ1-2; weak D call: TRBD1 (6 bases). Germline values: CDR1 MDHEN, CDR2 SYDVKM. This CDR3 has 14 residues. CDR3 residues: CACRGSSGYYGYTF. DNA for the CDR3: TGTGCCTGCAGGGGATCGTCGGGGTACTATGGCTACACCTTC.

Of note for this clonotype: At one boundary the junction diverges from the germline segment, which might be a read error. This chain links TRBV11-2 with TRBJ2-5, with D maybe TRBD1 (6 bases). This CDR3 contains 16 residues. CDR1 SGHAT and CDR2 FQNNGV come from the germline V gene. The DNA for the CDR3 is TGTGCCAGCAGCTTAGCCGTTTCAGGGGTCGAAGAGACCCAGTACTTT. Residues: CASSLAVSGVEETQYF.

The chain links TRBV11-2 to TRBJ2-1; TRBD2 matches at 9 bases. CDR3 size: 14 residues. V trimming: 5 bases; J trimming: 10 bases; junction bases outside the gene matches: 9. The germline V gene has CDR1 SGHAT and CDR2 FQNNGV. This CDR3 is CASSARVAGVEQFF. CDR3 in DNA: TGTGCCAGCAGCGCCAGAGTAGCGGGAGTCGAGCAGTTCTTC.

The chain recombines TRBV6-1 with TRBJ1-2, with a weak D call TRBD1 (5 bases). The CDR3 totals 15 residues. V lost 10 bases and J lost 2, with 20 bases in between. Per germline, CDR1 MNHNS and CDR2 SASEGT. The CDR3 spells CATPRLGPFNYGYTF. For the CDR3, the DNA is TGTGCCACCCCTCGGTTGGGACCTTTCAACTATGGCTACACCTTC.

CDR3 coding DNA: TGTGCCAGCAGCCCGTGGGGGAACACCTACGGCCAGTACTTC. Protein: CASSPWGNTYGQYF. J is TRBJ2-7 and V is TRBV11-1; D is perhaps TRBD1 or TRBD2 (5 bases each). CDR1 and CDR2 (germline): SGHAT, FQDESV (reference sequence). Trimming took 5 bases from V and 10 from J, leaving 21 bases between them. The CDR3 is made up of 14 amino acids.

Details on this clonotype: With a much larger clone just one base away, this may be a read error. The chain joins TRBV7-9 to TRBJ2-1, with 7 bases lining up with TRBD2. The V gene's germline CDR1 is SEHNR and CDR2 FQNEAQ (reference sequence). The CDR3 consists of 15 residues. The CDR3 protein is CARSFDLAVDNEQFF. The CDR3, as DNA: TGTGCCAGAAGCTTCGATCTAGCGGTCGACAATGAGCAGTTCTTC.

The chain recombines TRBV11-2 with TRBJ2-7; D remains ambiguous. CDR1 and CDR2 from the germline V gene are SGHAT and FQNNGV. Trimming removed 1 base at V and 3 bases at J, with 10 bases between. This CDR3 region has 14 residues. In nucleotides, the CDR3 is TGTGCCAGCAGCTTAGGGCATGGGTTCTACGAGCAGTACTTC. Protein product: CASSLGHGFYEQYF.

This clonotype showed up just a few times. This rearrangement joins TRBV6-2 or TRBV6-3 to TRBJ1-4, with 7 bases lining up with TRBD1. The CDR3 is 16 residues long. Trimming at V came to 2 bases and at J to 8 bases, leaving 11 bases not matched to a gene. Germline lookup yields CDR1 MNHEY and CDR2 SVGEGT. The CDR3 nucleotides read TGTGCCAGCAGTTACGGCGAGACAGGGCGCCCCGAAAAACTGTTTTTT. Protein sequence: CASSYGETGRPEKLFF.

As for this clonotype: A much larger clone differs by one base, so this may be a read error. The rearrangement links TRBV6-2 or TRBV6-3 to TRBJ2-1; D is ambiguous. Per the germline V gene, CDR1 is MNHEY and CDR2 is SVGEGT. Trimming took off 6 bases at V and 5 bases at J, with 11 bases between the two ends. This CDR3 is 13 amino acids long. The CDR3 region is CASRIWVNNEQFF. CDR3 nucleotides: TGTGCCAGCAGGATCTGGGTCAACAATGAGCAGTTCTTC.

This clonotype was picked up a small number of times. The chain is built from TRBV12-3 or TRBV12-4 and TRBJ1-6, with D maybe TRBD1 (5 bases). V gave up 5 bases and J gave up 6 bases, with 23 bases separating them. The CDR3 sequence is 18 residues long. The CDR3 DNA is TGTGCCAGCAGTCGACAACCTCTAGGTCTGGGGACTAATTCACCCCTCCACTTT. Its protein product is CASSRQPLGLGTNSPLHF.

The V and J genes are TRBV28 and TRBJ2-2; tentatively, D is TRBD1 or TRBD2 (6 bases each). Germline V gene sequence: CDR1 MDHEN, CDR2 SYDVKM. The CDR3 has 18 amino acids. V was trimmed by 3 bases and J by 4 bases, leaving 21 bases between them. The CDR3 DNA is TGTGCCAGCAGTTTCCCAACTAGAGGGGGGCCGATCACCGGGGAGCTGTTTTTT. This sequence encodes CASSFPTRGGPITGELFF.

The chain uses TRBV6-5 and TRBJ2-7; TRBD1 or TRBD2 may be the D gene (5 bases each). Per the germline V gene, CDR1 is MNHEY and CDR2 is SVGAGI. This CDR3 has 14 residues. The CDR3 protein is CSISEAQGDYEQYF. CDR3 in DNA: TGTTCCATCAGTGAAGCCCAGGGAGACTACGAGCAGTACTTC.

As concerns this clonotype: A read error may explain this, as a much larger clone is one base away. This rearrangement joins TRBV5-1 to TRBJ2-7; 8 bases fit TRBD2. After removal of 2 bases from V and 2 bases from J, the junction contained 6 bases not matched to a gene. Germline V gene data show CDR1 as SGHRS and CDR2 as YFSETQ. The CDR3 extends over 15 amino acids. CDR3 protein: CASSLLSGGPYEQYF. DNA of the CDR3: TGCGCCAGCAGCTTACTATCGGGAGGGCCCTACGAGCAGTACTTC.

With respect to this clonotype: No conserved phenylalanine or tryptophan ends this CDR3, so it is likely a read error. The chain employs TRBV11-2 and TRBJ1-1; a possible D gene is TRBD1 (6 bases). Germline V gene data show CDR1 as SGHAT and CDR2 as FQNNGV. The CDR3 length is 14 residues. CDR3 sequence: CVSSLRQANTEAFI. The CDR3 nucleotides read TGTGTCAGCAGCTTAAGACAGGCCAACACTGAAGCTTTCATT.

This clonotype was seen only once. This may stem from a read error, because a much larger clone lies one nucleotide away. The CDR3 does not end in the conserved phenylalanine or tryptophan, so this is likely a read error. This rearrangement joins TRBV13 to TRBJ2-3; D gene ambiguous. The CDR3 contains 13 residues. CDR1 and CDR2 from the germline V gene are PRHDT and FYEKMQ (reference sequence). The V end lost 4 bases, the J end lost 2 bases, and 7 bases lay between the germline ends. The CDR3 sequence: CASSSVATDTQYS. CDR3 nucleotides: TGTGCCAGCAGCTCGGTAGCCACAGATACGCAGTATTCT.

For this clonotype: The junction shows a germline mismatch at one end, possibly a read error. The chain links TRBV5-1 to TRBJ2-7; D is ambiguous. The CDR3 consists of 14 residues. The germline V gene encodes CDR1 SGHRS and CDR2 YFSETQ. CDR3 residues: CASSLSGSNYEQYF. DNA of the CDR3: TGTGCCAGCAGCTTATCTGGGTCAAACTACGAGCAGTACTTC.

This clonotype was recorded many times. This chain joins TRBV6-1 and TRBJ1-1; D call uncertain. CDR1 is MNHNS and CDR2 is SASEGT in the germline V gene. V was cut by 2 bases and J by 2 bases, with 9 bases left in between. This CDR3 contains 14 residues. The CDR3 region has the DNA TGTGCCAGCAGTGAAAACGGGCCCAACACTGAAGCTTTCTTT. Its protein product is CASSENGPNTEAFF.

This clonotype was recorded a few times. With a much larger clone just one base away, this may be a read error. V is TRBV29-1 and J is TRBJ2-3, with D possibly being TRBD2 (5 bases). The CDR3 is made up of 12 amino acids. Germline CDR1 SQVTM, CDR2 ANQGSEA. The CDR3 reads CSAGEYTDAQYF. The CDR3 region has the DNA TGCAGCGCTGGGGAGTACACAGATGCGCAGTATTTT.

A remark on this clonotype: At one boundary the junction diverges from the germline segment, which might be a read error. This chain links TRBV5-1 with TRBJ2-7, with 12 bases identical to TRBD2. The V gene's germline CDR1 is SGHRS and CDR2 YFSETQ. The CDR3 has 15 residues. The CDR3 is CAGTTTSGSSYEQYF. The CDR3 nucleotides read TGCGCCGGCACCACGACTAGCGGGAGCTCCTACGAACAGTACTTC.

Concerning this clonotype itself: A clone one base away is much larger, so this may be a read error. The CDR3 coding sequence is TGCGTCAGCAGCCAAGAAAGCACCCCGAACACAGATACGCAGTATTTT. Amino acids: CVSSQESTPNTDTQYF. The chain couples TRBV4-1 to TRBJ2-3, with D hard to call. The CDR3 is 16 residues long. CDR1 is MGHRA and CDR2 is YSYEKL in the germline V gene.

To note about this clonotype: An end of the junction differs from the germline gene, which may be a read error. The gene calls are TRBV11-2 and TRBJ1-4; maybe TRBD1 (5 bases). Germline CDR1 and CDR2: SGHAT and FQNNGV. The CDR3 is 16 residues long. CDR3 sequence: CASSSGQCGGGEKLFF. CDR3 sequence (DNA): TGTGCCAGCAGCTCGGGGCAGTGTGGTGGTGGCGAAAAACTTTTTTTT.

The chain uses TRBV6-5 and TRBJ1-4; D perhaps matches TRBD1 (6 bases). The germline V and J ends were trimmed by 2 bases and 7 bases, with 14 bases remaining between them. The CDR3 contains 15 residues. Germline CDR1 MNHEY, CDR2 SVGAGI. In DNA, the CDR3 is TGTGCCAGCAGTTACCGGAGGGGGGAGACTGAAAAACTGTTTTTT. It yields the protein CASSYRRGETEKLFF.